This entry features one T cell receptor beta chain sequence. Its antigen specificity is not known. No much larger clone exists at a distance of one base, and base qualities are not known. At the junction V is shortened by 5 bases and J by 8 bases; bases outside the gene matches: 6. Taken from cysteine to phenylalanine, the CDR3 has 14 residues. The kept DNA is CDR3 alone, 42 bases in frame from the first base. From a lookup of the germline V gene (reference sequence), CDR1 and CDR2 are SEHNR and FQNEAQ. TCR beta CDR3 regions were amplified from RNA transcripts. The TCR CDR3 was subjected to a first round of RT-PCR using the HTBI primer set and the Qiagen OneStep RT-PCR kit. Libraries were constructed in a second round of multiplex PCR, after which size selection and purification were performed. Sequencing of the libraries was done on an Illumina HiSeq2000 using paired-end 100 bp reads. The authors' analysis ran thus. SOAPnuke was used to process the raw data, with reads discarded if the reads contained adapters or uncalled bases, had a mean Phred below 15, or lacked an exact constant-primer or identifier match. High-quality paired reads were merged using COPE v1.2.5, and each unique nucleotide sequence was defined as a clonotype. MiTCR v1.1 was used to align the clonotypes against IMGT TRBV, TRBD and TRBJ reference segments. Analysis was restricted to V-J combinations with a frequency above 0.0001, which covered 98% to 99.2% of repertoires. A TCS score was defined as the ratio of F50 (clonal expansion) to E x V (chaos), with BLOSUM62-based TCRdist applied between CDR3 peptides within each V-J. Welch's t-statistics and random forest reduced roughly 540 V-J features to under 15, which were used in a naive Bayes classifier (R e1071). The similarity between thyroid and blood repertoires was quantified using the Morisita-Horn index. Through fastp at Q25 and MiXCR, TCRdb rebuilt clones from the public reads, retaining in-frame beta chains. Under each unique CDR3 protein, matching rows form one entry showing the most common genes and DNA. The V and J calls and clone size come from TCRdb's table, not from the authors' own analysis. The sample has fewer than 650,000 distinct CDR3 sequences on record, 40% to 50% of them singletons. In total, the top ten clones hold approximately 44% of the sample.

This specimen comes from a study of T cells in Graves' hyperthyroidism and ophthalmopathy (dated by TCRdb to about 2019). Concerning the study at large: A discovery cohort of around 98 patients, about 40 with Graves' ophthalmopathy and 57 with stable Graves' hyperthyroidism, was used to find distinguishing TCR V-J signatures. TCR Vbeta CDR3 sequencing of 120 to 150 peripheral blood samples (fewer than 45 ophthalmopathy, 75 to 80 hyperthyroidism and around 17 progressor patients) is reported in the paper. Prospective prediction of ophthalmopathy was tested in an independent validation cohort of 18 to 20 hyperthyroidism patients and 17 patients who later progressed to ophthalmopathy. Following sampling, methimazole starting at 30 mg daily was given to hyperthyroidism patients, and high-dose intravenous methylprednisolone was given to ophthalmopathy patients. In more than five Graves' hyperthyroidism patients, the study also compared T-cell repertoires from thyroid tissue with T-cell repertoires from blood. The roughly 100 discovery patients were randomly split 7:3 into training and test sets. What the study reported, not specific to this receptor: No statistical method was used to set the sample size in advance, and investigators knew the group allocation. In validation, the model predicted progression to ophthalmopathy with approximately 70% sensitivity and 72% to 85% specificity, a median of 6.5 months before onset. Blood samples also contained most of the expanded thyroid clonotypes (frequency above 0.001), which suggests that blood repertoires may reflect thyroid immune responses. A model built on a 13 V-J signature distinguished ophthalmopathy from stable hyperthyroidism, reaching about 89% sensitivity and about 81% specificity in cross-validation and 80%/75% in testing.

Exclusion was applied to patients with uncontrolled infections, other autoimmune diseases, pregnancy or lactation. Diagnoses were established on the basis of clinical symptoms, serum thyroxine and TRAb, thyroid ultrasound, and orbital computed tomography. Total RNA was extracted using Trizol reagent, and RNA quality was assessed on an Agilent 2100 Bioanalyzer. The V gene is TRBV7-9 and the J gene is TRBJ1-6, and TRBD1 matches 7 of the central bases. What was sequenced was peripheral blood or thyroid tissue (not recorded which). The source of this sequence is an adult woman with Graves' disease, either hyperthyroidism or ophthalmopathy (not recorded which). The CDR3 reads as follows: CASSPNRGDSPLHF. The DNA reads TGTGCCAGCAGCCCGAACAGGGGTGATTCACCCCTCCACTTT.